Detailed here is one T cell receptor (beta chain). Antigen: not known. These data come from a study of shared clonotypes between healthy human individuals. On the study more broadly: Three plates each covered CD4 naive and memory; CD8 naive two, CD8 memory one. Overall study results and limits: Generation probabilities were higher for clonotypes shared across all four sorted-subset donors than for unshared ones.

Assay execution took place at the deep level. Using immunoSEQ multiplex PCR, the repertoire was profiled, and TCRdb retains in-frame clones only, with some absent. The sample yields 550,000 to 850,000 clones, around two thirds seen once. The CDR3 runs to 15 residues. V was pared by 0 bases and J by 0 bases, with 9 bases between. Germline CDR1 reads SGHKS; CDR2 reads YYEKEE (reference sequence). The TCR was taken from a woman in her 30s in good health. Source material: memory CD4+ T cells sorted from blood. Subset in this sample: CD45RA-negative fraction. This chain links TRBV5-5 with TRBJ1-2; D not certain. The CDR3 here is CASSLVPEANYGYTF. DNA of the CDR3: TGTGCCAGCAGCTTGGTGCCCGAAGCTAACTATGGCTACACCTTC.